This paragraph reports one T cell receptor (beta chain). No cognate antigen has been identified for it. Per-base quality was not reported, and no clone a single base away is much larger than it. This record belongs to a study of control samples from healthy donors and cancer patients (dated by TCRdb to 2019 to 2021). Preparation of the library involved the immunoSEQ multiplex PCR assay. Sourced from immuneACCESS, this table was stored by TCRdb with only in-frame sequences that have V and J called. A share of the clones is absent; for the studies checked, an unresolved V gene accounts for under half, and the remainder has no known explanation. The sample table holds roughly 51,000 clones, of which more than 70% were seen once. About 1.6% of the sample is held by the ten biggest clonotypes. The trim is 5 bases for V and 1 base for J, with a gap of 18 bases between the germline ends. From the germline V gene, CDR1 is SGHNT and CDR2 is YENEEA. Its CDR3 holds 16 amino acids, cysteine through phenylalanine. Of the read, only the CDR3 DNA is kept; its 48 bases are in frame from base 1.

Material: PBMCs. The chain uses TRBV11-3 and TRBJ2-7, and the D gene may be TRBD1, 6 bases matching. The source is a man aged 35-49 years with colorectal cancer. The CDR3 sequence is CASSHTGFGFSYEQYF. The nucleotide sequence is TGTGCCAGCAGCCATACAGGGTTCGGATTTTCCTACGAGCAGTACTTC.